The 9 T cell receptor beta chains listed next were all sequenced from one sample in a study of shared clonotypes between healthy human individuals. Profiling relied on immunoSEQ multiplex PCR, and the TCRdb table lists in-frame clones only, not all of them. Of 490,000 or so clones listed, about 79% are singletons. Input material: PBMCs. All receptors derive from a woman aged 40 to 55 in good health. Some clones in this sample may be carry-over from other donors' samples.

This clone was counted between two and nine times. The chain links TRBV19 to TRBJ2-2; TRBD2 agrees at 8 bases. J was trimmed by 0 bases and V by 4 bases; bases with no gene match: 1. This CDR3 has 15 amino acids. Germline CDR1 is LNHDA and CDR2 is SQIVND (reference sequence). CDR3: CASSTGGANTGELFF. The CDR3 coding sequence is TGTGCCAGTAGTACGGGAGGGGCGAACACCGGGGAGCTGTTTTTT.

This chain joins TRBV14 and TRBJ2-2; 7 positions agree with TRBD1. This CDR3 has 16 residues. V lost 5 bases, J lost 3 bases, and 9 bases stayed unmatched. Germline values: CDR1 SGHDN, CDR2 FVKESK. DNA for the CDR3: TGTGCCAGCAGCGAAAGGGGACAGAGGGACACCGGGGAGCTGTTTTTT. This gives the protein CASSERGQRDTGELFF. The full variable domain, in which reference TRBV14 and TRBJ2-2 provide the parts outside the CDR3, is EAGVTQFPSHSVIEKGQTVTLRCDPISGHDNLYWYRRVMGKEIKFLLHFVKESKQDESGMPNNRFLAERTGGTYSTLKVQPAELEDSGVYFCASSERGQRDTGELFFGEGSRLTVL.

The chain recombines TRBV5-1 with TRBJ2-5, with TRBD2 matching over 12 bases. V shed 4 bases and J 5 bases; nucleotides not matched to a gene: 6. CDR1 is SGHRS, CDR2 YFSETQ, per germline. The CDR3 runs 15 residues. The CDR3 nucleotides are TGCGCCAGCAGCACTTCTAGCGGGAGGGGCGAGACCCAGTACTTC. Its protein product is CASSTSSGRGETQYF.

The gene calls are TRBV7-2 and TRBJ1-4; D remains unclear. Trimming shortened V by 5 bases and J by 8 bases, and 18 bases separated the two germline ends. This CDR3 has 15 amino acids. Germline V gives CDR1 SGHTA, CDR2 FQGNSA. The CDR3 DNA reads TGTGCCAGCAGCAGGGCCCAAAACGGGGTGGAAAAACTGTTTTTT. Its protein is CASSRAQNGVEKLFF.

CDR3 nucleotides: TGTGCCAGCAGTTTAGACCCAACGACTAGCACAGATACGCAGTATTTT. Protein product: CASSLDPTTSTDTQYF. This chain uses TRBV28 with TRBJ2-3; D call uncertain. Trimming shortened V by 2 bases and J by 0 bases, and 12 bases separated the two germline ends. CDR3 length: 16 amino acids. The V gene's germline CDR1 is MDHEN and CDR2 SYDVKM. The complete variable domain, with remaining parts taken from reference TRBV28 and TRBJ2-3, reads DVKVTQSSRYLVKRTGEKVFLECVQDMDHENMFWYRQDPGLGLRLIYFSYDVKMKEKGDIPEGYSVSREKKERFSLILESASTNQTSMYLCASSLDPTTSTDTQYFGPGTRLTVL.

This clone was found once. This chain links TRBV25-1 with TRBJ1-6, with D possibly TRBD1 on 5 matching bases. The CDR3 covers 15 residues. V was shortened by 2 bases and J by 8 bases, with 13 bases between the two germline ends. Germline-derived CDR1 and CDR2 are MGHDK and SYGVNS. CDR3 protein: CASSEEGRLYSPLHF. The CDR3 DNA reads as TGTGCCAGCAGTGAAGAGGGGCGCCTTTATTCACCCCTCCACTTT.

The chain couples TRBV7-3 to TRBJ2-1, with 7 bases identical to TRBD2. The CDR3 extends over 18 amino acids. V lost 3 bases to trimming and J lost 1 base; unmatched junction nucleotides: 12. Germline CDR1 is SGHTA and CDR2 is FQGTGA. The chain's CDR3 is CASSFLPGAGVSYNEQFF. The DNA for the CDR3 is TGTGCCAGCAGCTTCCTCCCCGGGGCGGGGGTTTCCTACAATGAGCAGTTCTTC.

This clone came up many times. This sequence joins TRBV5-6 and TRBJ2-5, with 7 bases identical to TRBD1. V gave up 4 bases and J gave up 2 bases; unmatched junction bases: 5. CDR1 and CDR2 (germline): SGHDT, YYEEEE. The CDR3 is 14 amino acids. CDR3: CASSRGQVQETQYF. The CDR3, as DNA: TGTGCCAGCAGCCGAGGACAGGTTCAAGAGACCCAGTACTTC.

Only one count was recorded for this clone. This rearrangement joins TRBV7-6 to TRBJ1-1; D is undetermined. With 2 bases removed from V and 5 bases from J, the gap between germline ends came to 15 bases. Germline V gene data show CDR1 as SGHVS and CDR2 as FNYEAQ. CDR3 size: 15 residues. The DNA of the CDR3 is TGTGCCAGCAGCTTAAGGGAGGCCGAGGGTACTGAAGCTTTCTTT. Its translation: CASSLREAEGTEAFF.